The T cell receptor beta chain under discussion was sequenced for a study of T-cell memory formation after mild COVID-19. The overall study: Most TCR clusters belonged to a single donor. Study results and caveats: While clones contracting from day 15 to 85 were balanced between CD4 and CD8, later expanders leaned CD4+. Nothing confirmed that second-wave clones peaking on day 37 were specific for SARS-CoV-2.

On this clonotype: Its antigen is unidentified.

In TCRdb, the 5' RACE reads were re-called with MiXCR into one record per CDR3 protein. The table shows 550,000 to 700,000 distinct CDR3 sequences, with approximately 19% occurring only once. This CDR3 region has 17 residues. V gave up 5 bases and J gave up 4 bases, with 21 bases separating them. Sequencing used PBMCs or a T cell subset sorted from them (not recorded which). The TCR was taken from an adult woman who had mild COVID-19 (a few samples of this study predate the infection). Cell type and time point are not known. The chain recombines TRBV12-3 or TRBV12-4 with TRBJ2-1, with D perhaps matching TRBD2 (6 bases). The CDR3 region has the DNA TGTGCCAGCAGTCTCCCCCCCTTCTACGGGGGATACAATGAGCAGTTCTTC. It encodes CASSLPPFYGGYNEQFF.